The clone carrying this T cell receptor (beta chain) was counted between two and nine times. What it binds is unknown. Each donor had 7.5 to 10 milliliters of peripheral blood drawn. These data originate in a study of blood T cells in healthy people across ages. Regarding the study as a whole: Long-lived donors exceeded aged donors in naive CD4+ cells and diversity.

The CDR3 loop spans 15 amino acids. Trimming removed 0 bases at V and 9 bases at J, with 12 bases between. CDR1 SEHNR and CDR2 FQNEAQ come from the germline V gene (reference sequence). A J-beta primer mix and a sample-barcoded 5' primer were used in a second PCR of roughly 7 to 12 cycles. Every molecule of cDNA carried a tag from a template-switch adaptor with 12 random nucleotides. Each CDR3 protein is one row after TCRdb ran MiXCR on the 5' RACE reads. This table has under 2 million distinct CDR3 sequences, roughly 32% appearing once. The chain combines TRBV7-9 with TRBJ1-6, with D perhaps TRBD1 (5 bases). This sequence originates from a woman between 25 and 40 years old in good health. The sample comprised blood. CDR3 in DNA: TGTGCCAGCAGCTTAGCTGGCAGGGAAGGTTCACCCCTCCACTTT. It is translated as CASSLAGREGSPLHF.